These T cell receptor beta chains were read from a single sample in a study of shared clonotypes between healthy human individuals. Generated by immunoSEQ multiplex PCR, the TCRdb table keeps only in-frame clones and is missing some. Here the sample spans 1,500,000 or so clones, 97% to 99% being singletons. The sequenced material came from naive CD4+ T cells sorted from blood. The receptors stem from a man aged 25-45 years in good health. The CDR3 runs from the conserved cysteine through the conserved F or W. Each record gives: clone size, J gene, D gene, V gene, CDR3 protein, CDR3 DNA. D genes are given only for firm matches. The size entry is marked missing in some rows and otherwise reads once, few, many or a size class.

. | TRBJ1-4 | . | TRBV27 | CASSFVNEKLFF | TGTGCCAGCAGTTTTGTTAATGAAAAACTGTTTTTT
. | TRBJ2-2 | . | TRBV6-1 | CASSPLTGPDGELFF | TGTGCCAGCAGCCCCCTGACAGGCCCCGACGGGGAGCTGTTTTTT
. | TRBJ2-3 | . | TRBV9 | CASSAGTPNGDTQYF | TGTGCCAGCAGCGCCGGGACTCCCAACGGGGATACGCAGTATTTT
. | TRBJ2-3 | . | TRBV28 | CASSLAGTDTQYF | TGTGCCAGCAGTTTGGCCGGTACAGATACGCAGTATTTT
. | TRBJ2-3 | . | TRBV11-2 | CASSLDPLDTQYF | TGTGCCAGCAGCTTAGATCCGCTAGATACGCAGTATTTT
. | TRBJ2-7 | TRBD2 | TRBV7-8 | CASSLTSGLTYEQYF | TGTGCCAGCAGCTTGACTAGCGGGTTAACCTACGAGCAGTACTTC
. | TRBJ2-1 | TRBD2 | TRBV29-1 | CSVQGLEHYNEQFF | TGCAGCGTGCAGGGACTAGAGCACTACAATGAGCAGTTCTTC
. | TRBJ2-1 | . | TRBV5-1 | CASRTGMYNEQFF | TGCGCCAGCAGGACCGGGATGTACAATGAGCAGTTCTTC
. | TRBJ2-7 | . | TRBV29-1 | CSVGGSYEQYF | TGCAGCGTGGGGGGATCCTACGAGCAGTACTTC
. | TRBJ1-4 | TRBD1 | TRBV28 | CASSSLTGSNEKLFF | TGTGCCAGCAGTTCCCTGACAGGGAGTAATGAAAAACTGTTTTTT
. | TRBJ1-4 | . | TRBV2 | CASSASAFNEKLFF | TGTGCCAGCAGTGCAAGTGCTTTTAATGAAAAACTGTTTTTT
. | TRBJ2-5 | TRBD1 | TRBV18 | CASSPPGQGRETQYF | TGTGCCAGCTCACCACCGGGACAGGGGCGAGAGACCCAGTACTTC
. | TRBJ2-1 | TRBD2 | TRBV5-4 | CASSLSTGGRYYNEQFF | TGTGCCAGCAGCTTGTCCACGGGAGGGCGCTATTACAATGAGCAGTTCTTC
. | TRBJ1-1 | . | TRBV29-1 | CSETRGTMNTEAFF | TGCAGCGAGACGCGGGGAACTATGAACACTGAAGCTTTCTTT
. | TRBJ2-7 | . | TRBV21-1 | CASSKGRASYEQYF | TGTGCCAGCAGCAAAGGCAGGGCTTCCTACGAGCAGTACTTC
. | TRBJ2-3 | . | TRBV4-2 | CASSQVGRKETDTQYF | TGTGCCAGCAGCCAAGTCGGGCGTAAAGAAACAGATACGCAGTATTTT
. | TRBJ2-2 | TRBD2 | TRBV5-1 | CASSPSRRAGAGELFF | TGCGCCAGCAGCCCGAGTAGACGAGCGGGAGCGGGGGAGCTGTTTTTT
. | TRBJ2-7 | . | TRBV19 | CASSPGGIYEQYF | TGTGCCAGTTCCCCAGGCGGGATTTACGAGCAGTACTTC
once | TRBJ2-5 | TRBD1 | TRBV5-1 | CASSFTTGDTRQETQYF | TGCGCCAGCAGCTTTACTACAGGGGATACTAGACAAGAGACCCAGTACTTC
. | TRBJ2-7 | . | TRBV15 | CATSIRSHYEQYF | TGTGCCACCAGCATCCGATCCCACTACGAGCAGTACTTC
. | TRBJ1-1 | . | TRBV7-9 | CASSLNRDTEAFF | TGTGCCAGCAGCTTAAACAGGGACACTGAAGCTTTCTTT
. | TRBJ1-2 | . | TRBV6-5 | CASSHRQDDYGYTF | TGTGCCAGCAGCCACCGTCAGGATGACTATGGCTACACCTTC
once | TRBJ2-5 | . | TRBV6-1 | CASSDAVSSYQETQYF | TGTGCCAGCAGTGACGCGGTCAGTTCGTACCAAGAGACCCAGTACTTC
. | TRBJ2-4 | TRBD1 | TRBV29-1 | CSARDSGAKNIQYF | TGCAGCGCCCGGGACAGTGGAGCCAAAAACATTCAGTACTTC
. | TRBJ1-2 | TRBD1 | TRBV28 | CASSLMQGAFNNYGYTF | TGTGCCAGCAGTTTAATGCAGGGGGCATTCAATAACTATGGCTACACCTTC
. | TRBJ1-1 | . | TRBV19 | CASSIQGLNTEAFF | TGTGCCAGTAGTATACAGGGTTTGAACACTGAAGCTTTCTTT
. | TRBJ1-5 | . | TRBV9 | CASSGQSDQPQHF | TGTGCCAGCAGCGGACAGTCAGATCAGCCCCAGCATTTT
once | TRBJ2-1 | TRBD2 | TRBV10-3 | CATAGTKYNEQFF | TGTGCCACCGCCGGGACTAAATACAATGAGCAGTTCTTC
. | TRBJ1-1 | . | TRBV5-1 | CASSPPTRDTEAFF | TGCGCCAGCAGCCCCCCAACTCGGGACACTGAAGCTTTCTTT
. | TRBJ2-1 | . | TRBV18 | CASSPVAVSSYNEQFF | TGTGCCAGCTCACCAGTAGCGGTAAGCTCCTACAATGAGCAGTTCTTC
. | TRBJ2-7 | . | TRBV2 | CASSETLYEQYF | TGTGCCAGCAGTGAAACCCTCTACGAGCAGTACTTC
. | TRBJ2-3 | . | TRBV5-1 | CASSWLGGVTISSTDTQYF | TGCGCCAGCAGCTGGCTAGGCGGGGTCACGATCTCTAGCACAGATACGCAGTATTTT
. | TRBJ1-2 | TRBD1 | TRBV7-9 | CASSAWDRVDYGYTF | TGTGCCAGCAGCGCCTGGGACAGGGTGGACTATGGCTACACCTTC
. | TRBJ2-1 | . | TRBV5-1 | CASSIGQNNEQFF | TGCGCCAGCAGCATCGGACAAAATAATGAGCAGTTCTTC
. | TRBJ2-5 | TRBD2 | TRBV4-3 | CASSQRSLAGGQETQYF | TGCGCCAGCAGCCAAAGGTCACTAGCGGGAGGGCAAGAGACCCAGTACTTC
. | TRBJ2-3 | TRBD2 | TRBV4-2 | CASSRGRGSSGRPTHTDTQYF | TGTGCCAGCAGCCGGGGAAGGGGCTCTAGCGGGAGGCCCACCCACACAGATACGCAGTATTTT
. | TRBJ2-2 | . | TRBV25-1 | CASKGPATGELFF | TGTGCCAGTAAAGGGCCCGCCACCGGGGAGCTGTTTTTT
. | TRBJ2-5 | TRBD1 | TRBV5-4 | CASSFETGFQETQYF | TGTGCCAGCAGCTTCGAGACAGGGTTTCAAGAGACCCAGTACTTC
. | TRBJ2-2 | . | TRBV28 | CASSSIFSEKRGELFF | TGTGCCAGCAGTTCCATCTTCAGTGAAAAAAGGGGGGAGCTGTTTTTT
. | TRBJ2-2 | . | TRBV7-9 | CASSLGHNLNTGELFF | TGTGCCAGCAGCTTAGGTCACAACCTGAACACCGGGGAGCTGTTTTTT
. | TRBJ2-6 | . | TRBV7-9 | CASSLWQTVPGANVLTF | TGTGCCAGCAGCTTGTGGCAGACAGTCCCTGGGGCCAACGTCCTGACTTTC
. | TRBJ2-5 | . | TRBV4-3 | CASSQEAARGTQYF | TGCGCCAGCAGCCAAGAAGCGGCCCGGGGGACCCAGTACTTC
once | TRBJ2-2 | TRBD2 | TRBV6-4 | CASSDSSSGGGELFF | TGTGCCAGCAGTGACTCTTCAAGCGGGGGCGGGGAGCTGTTTTTT
. | TRBJ1-3 | . | TRBV4-3 | CASSQDTQTSTSGNTIYF | TGCGCCAGCAGCCAAGATACCCAGACTTCTACCTCTGGAAACACCATATATTTT
once | TRBJ1-4 | . | TRBV9 | CASSRGRGVEKLFF | TGTGCCAGCAGCCGCGGGCGGGGGGTCGAAAAACTGTTTTTT
. | TRBJ2-1 | TRBD2 | TRBV19 | CASRVLLAGGEQFF | TGTGCCAGTAGGGTTCTCCTAGCGGGAGGGGAGCAGTTCTTC
. | TRBJ2-3 | TRBD2 | TRBV6-4 | CASSEPTRSSGSTDTQYF | TGTGCCAGCAGTGAGCCGACCCGGTCTAGCGGGAGCACAGATACGCAGTATTTT
. | TRBJ1-4 | TRBD1 | TRBV6-6 | CASSAPGQGDEKLFF | TGTGCCAGCAGTGCCCCGGGACAGGGAGATGAAAAACTGTTTTTT
. | TRBJ1-5 | . | TRBV7-2 | CASSLPGQASNQPQHF | TGTGCCAGCAGCTTACCGGGACAAGCTAGCAATCAGCCCCAGCATTTT
. | TRBJ1-5 | TRBD1 | TRBV18 | CASSLFREAGGGQPQHF | TGTGCCAGCTCACTCTTCAGGGAGGCAGGGGGCGGCCAGCCCCAGCATTTT